This TCR beta chain was observed in a study of T-cell reconstitution after alpha-beta-depleted transplantation in children. Using unique molecular identifiers, the investigators prepared the TCRbeta library. One entry per CDR3 protein results from TCRdb running MiXCR on the PCR reads. The sample shows approximately 590,000 distinct CDR3 sequences, roughly a tenth of them seen only once. The V gene lost 0 bases and the J gene lost 7 bases, with 19 bases spanning the gap. Germline loops: CDR1 DFQATT, CDR2 SNEGSKA (reference sequence). CDR3 size: 16 residues. Only a few counts were recorded for this clonotype.

The receptor was derived from a human donor who donated a stem cell graft to a child with acute myeloid leukemia. The specimen comprised PBMCs from the stem cell graft donor, sampled from the stem cell graft. This chain uses TRBV20-1 with TRBJ2-1; maybe TRBD2 (6 bases). The CDR3 DNA reads TGCAGTGCTAGAGAGGAGGGAAAGGGTTTGGGAAATGAGCAGTTCTTC. Its translation is CSAREEGKGLGNEQFF.